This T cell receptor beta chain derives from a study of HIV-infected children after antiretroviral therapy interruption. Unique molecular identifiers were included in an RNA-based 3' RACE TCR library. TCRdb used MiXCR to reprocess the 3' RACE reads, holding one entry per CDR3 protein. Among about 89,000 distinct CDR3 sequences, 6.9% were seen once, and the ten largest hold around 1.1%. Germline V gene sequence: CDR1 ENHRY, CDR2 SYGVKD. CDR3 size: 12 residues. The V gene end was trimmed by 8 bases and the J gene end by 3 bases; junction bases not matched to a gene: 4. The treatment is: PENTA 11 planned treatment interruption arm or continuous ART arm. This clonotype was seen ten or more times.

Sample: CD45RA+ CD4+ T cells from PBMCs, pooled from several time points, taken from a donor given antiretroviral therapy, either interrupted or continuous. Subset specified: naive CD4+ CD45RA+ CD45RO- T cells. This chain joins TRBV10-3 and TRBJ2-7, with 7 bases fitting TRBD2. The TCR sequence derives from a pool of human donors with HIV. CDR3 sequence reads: CAIRGGDYEQYF. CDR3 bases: TGTGCCATCCGGGGAGGGGACTACGAGCAGTACTTC.